Listed below are T cell receptor beta chains from one sample, sequenced in a study of shared T cell receptors in the human thymus. Using immunoSEQ multiplex PCR, the repertoire was profiled, and TCRdb retains in-frame clones only, with some absent. The sample records under 700,000 clones, about four fifths being singletons. This same sample was also taken into another study, of human thymus T cells.

Sequences were obtained from thymocytes. The receptors derive from a boy younger than two with a congenital heart defect. The CDR3 runs from the conserved cysteine through the conserved F or W. Each record gives: clone size, J gene, V gene, D gene, CDR3 DNA, CDR3 protein. The D gene is left open where the match is weak. Expanded clones get a size class; other rows say once, few or many, or leave the size out.

>once|TRBJ2-3|TRBV28|TRBD2
TGTGCCAGCAGTTTAAGGGGAGCGGGAGGCGATACGCAGTATTTT
CASSLRGAGGDTQYF
>.|TRBJ1-2|TRBV6-1|.
TGTGCCACCAGGCAGGCGCTGGGCTACACCTTC
CATRQALGYTF
>once|TRBJ1-3|TRBV30|.
TGTGCCTGGAGGGGGCGAGGAAGCTCTGGAAACACCATATATTTT
CAWRGRGSSGNTIYF
>.|TRBJ2-1|TRBV4-3|.
TGCGCCAGCAGCCAAGATCTAGGTCCGAGCGATGAGCAGTTCTTC
CASSQDLGPSDEQFF
>once|TRBJ1-2|TRBV11-2|TRBD1
TGTGCCAGCAGCGCAAGGGGGCGGAGTGGCTACACCTTC
CASSARGRSGYTF
>.|TRBJ2-3|TRBV4-3|.
TGCGCCAGCAGCCACCGAACGCGGCGGGACCCCACAGATACGCAGTATTTT
CASSHRTRRDPTDTQYF
>.|TRBJ2-7|TRBV6-1|TRBD1
TGTGCCAGCAGTGGTCGTAGGGGGCCGCCCGACTACGAGCAGTACTTC
CASSGRRGPPDYEQYF
>.|TRBJ1-2|TRBV5-5|TRBD1
TGTGCCAGCAACCCAAGTCCGGGACAGGGGTACTATGGCTACACCTTC
CASNPSPGQGYYGYTF
>.|TRBJ2-5|TRBV4-1|TRBD2
TGCGCCAGCAGCCAGGTACTAGCGGGAGGCCCCTCGGAGACCCAGTACTTC
CASSQVLAGGPSETQYF
>.|TRBJ1-1|TRBV5-1|.
TGCGCCAGCAGCTTGGTGGGCCGACCCGGGACACCCAACACTGAAGCTTTCTTT
CASSLVGRPGTPNTEAFF
>.|TRBJ2-7|TRBV18|TRBD1
TGTGCCAGCTCACCACCACCCGGGACAGGGCCCCACGAGCAGTACTTC
CASSPPPGTGPHEQYF
>once|TRBJ2-7|TRBV28|TRBD1
TGTGCCAGCAGTCCCTCAGGGACAGTATACGAGCAGTACTTC
CASSPSGTVYEQYF
>few|TRBJ2-3|TRBV28|TRBD2
TGTGCCAGCAGCTCCCGGACTAGCGGGAGGTTAACAGATACGCAGTATTTT
CASSSRTSGRLTDTQYF
>few|TRBJ2-5|TRBV14|.
TGTGCCAGCAGCCAAGACGGGCCAGTTTTATCGGGGGAGACCCAGTACTTC
CASSQDGPVLSGETQYF
>.|TRBJ2-3|TRBV28|TRBD1
TGTGCCAGCAGCCCCCCCACGCGCCAGGGGGCAGATACGCAGTATTTT
CASSPPTRQGADTQYF
>.|TRBJ2-7|TRBV11-3|.
TGTGCCAGCAGCTCGGACATTTACGGGCAGTACTTC
CASSSDIYGQYF
>.|TRBJ1-4|TRBV25-1|.
TGTGCCAGCAGTGACCTCGGAGGGATTAATGAAAAACTGTTTTTT
CASSDLGGINEKLFF
>.|TRBJ2-7|TRBV7-9|TRBD2
TGTGCCAGCAGCTCTTGGGCCACAGCGGGAGTTGGGGAGCAGTACTTC
CASSSWATAGVGEQYF
>few|TRBJ1-2|TRBV7-2|.
TGTGCCAGCAGCCGCCCGCAGGGGCCCTATGGCTACACCTTC
CASSRPQGPYGYTF
>.|TRBJ1-2|TRBV19|TRBD1
TGTGCCAGTAGTTCCATGACAGGGCAGGGCTACACCTTC
CASSSMTGQGYTF
>.|TRBJ2-7|TRBV18|.
TGTGCCAGCTCACCTAGAAAAGGTAGGAGGTACGAGCAGTACTTC
CASSPRKGRRYEQYF
>.|TRBJ1-2|TRBV5-4|TRBD1
TGTGCCAGCAGCCGAACAGGGGGATGGGGCTACACCTTC
CASSRTGGWGYTF
>once|TRBJ2-2|TRBV5-4|.
TGTGCCAGCAGCTTGGAAGTGGACAAGCCGAACACCGGGGAGCTGTTTTTT
CASSLEVDKPNTGELFF
>.|TRBJ2-1|TRBV7-9|.
TGTGCCAGCAGTCGCCGGGACTACAATGAGCAGTTCTTC
CASSRRDYNEQFF
>few|TRBJ1-4|TRBV4-1|.
TGCGCCAGCAGCCCATCCTATCGGGAAAAACTGTTTTTT
CASSPSYREKLFF
>.|TRBJ2-3|TRBV9|.
TGTGCCAGCACCTCTCCGAGCACAGATACGCAGTATTTT
CASTSPSTDTQYF
>.|TRBJ2-3|TRBV30|.
TGTGCCTGGAGGCCCCACGGGGGTGGCACAGATACGCAGTATTTT
CAWRPHGGGTDTQYF
>.|TRBJ1-4|TRBV4-3|TRBD1
TGCGCCAGCAGCCAATGGGACAGGGGTGAAAAACTGTTTTTT
CASSQWDRGEKLFF
>.|TRBJ2-5|TRBV5-6|TRBD2
TGTGCCAGCAGCTTGGCCAGGGAGGGAGAGACCCAGTACTTC
CASSLAREGETQYF
>.|TRBJ2-7|TRBV6-5|.
TGTGCCAGCAGTTACTCTTCAGTACATACCTACGAGCAGTACTTC
CASSYSSVHTYEQYF
>.|TRBJ2-7|TRBV9|.
TGTGCCAGCAGCCCAGTAGCGGACCCGATCGACGAGCAGTACTTC
CASSPVADPIDEQYF
>once|TRBJ2-7|TRBV9|TRBD1
TGTGCCAGCAGCCATGGGACAGGGAGTTTCTACGAGCAGTACTTC
CASSHGTGSFYEQYF
>few|TRBJ2-1|TRBV10-3|TRBD1
TGTGCCATCAAGCGGGACAGGGGGTCGGGCGAGCAGTTCTTC
CAIKRDRGSGEQFF
>.|TRBJ2-7|TRBV4-2|TRBD2
TGTGCCAGCAGCCAAGTGGGCCAGATTAATAGCGGGAGCACCTACGAGCAGTACTTC
CASSQVGQINSGSTYEQYF
>.|TRBJ1-5|TRBV4-3|.
TGCGCCAGCAGCCAAATCGGAGAGAAGCCCCAGCATTTT
CASSQIGEKPQHF
>.|TRBJ2-6|TRBV27|.
TGTGCCAGCAGTCCGGGAGAAACTGGGGCCAACGTCCTGACTTTC
CASSPGETGANVLTF
>.|TRBJ2-1|TRBV7-6|TRBD2
TGTGCCAGCAGCCCTAGGGCCGGGACTAGCAGTTACAATGAGCAGTTCTTC
CASSPRAGTSSYNEQFF